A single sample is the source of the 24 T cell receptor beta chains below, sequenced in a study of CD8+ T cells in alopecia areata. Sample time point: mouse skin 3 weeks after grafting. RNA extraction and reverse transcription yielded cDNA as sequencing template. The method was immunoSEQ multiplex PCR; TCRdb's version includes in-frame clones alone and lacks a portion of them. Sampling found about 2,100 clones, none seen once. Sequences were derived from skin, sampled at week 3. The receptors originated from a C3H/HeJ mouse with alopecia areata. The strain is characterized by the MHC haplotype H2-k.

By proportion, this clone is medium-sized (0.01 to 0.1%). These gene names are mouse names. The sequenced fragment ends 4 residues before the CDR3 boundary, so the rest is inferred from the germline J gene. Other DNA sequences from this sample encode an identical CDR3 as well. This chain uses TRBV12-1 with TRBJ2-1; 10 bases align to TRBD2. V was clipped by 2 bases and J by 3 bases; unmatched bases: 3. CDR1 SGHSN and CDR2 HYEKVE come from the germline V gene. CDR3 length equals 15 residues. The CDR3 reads CASSPYWGGYAEQFF. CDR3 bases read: TGTGCCAGCTCTCCCTACTGGGGGGGCTATGCT.

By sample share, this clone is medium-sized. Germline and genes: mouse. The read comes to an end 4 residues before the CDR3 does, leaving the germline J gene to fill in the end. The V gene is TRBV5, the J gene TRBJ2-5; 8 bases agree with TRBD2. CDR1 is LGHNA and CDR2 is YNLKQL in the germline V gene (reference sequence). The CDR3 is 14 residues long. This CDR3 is CASSHSGLEDTQYF. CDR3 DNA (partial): TGTGCCAGCAGCCATTCGGGACTGGAAGAC.

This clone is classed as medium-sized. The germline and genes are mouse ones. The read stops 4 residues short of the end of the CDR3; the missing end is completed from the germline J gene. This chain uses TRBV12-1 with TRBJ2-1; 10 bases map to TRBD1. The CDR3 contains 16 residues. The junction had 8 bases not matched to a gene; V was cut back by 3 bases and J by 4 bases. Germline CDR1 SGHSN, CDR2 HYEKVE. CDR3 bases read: TGTGCCAGCTCTAAACCGGGGACAGGGGTGTATGCT. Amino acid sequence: CASSKPGTGVYA. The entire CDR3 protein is CASSKPGTGVYAEQFF.

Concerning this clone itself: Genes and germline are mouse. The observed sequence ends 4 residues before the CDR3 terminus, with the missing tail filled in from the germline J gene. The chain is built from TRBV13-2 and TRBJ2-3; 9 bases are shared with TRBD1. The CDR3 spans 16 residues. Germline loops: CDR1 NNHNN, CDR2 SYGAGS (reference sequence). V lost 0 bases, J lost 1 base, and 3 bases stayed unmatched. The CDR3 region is CASGDETGGGAETLYF. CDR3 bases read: TGTGCCAGCGGTGATGAGACAGGGGGTGGTGCAGAA.

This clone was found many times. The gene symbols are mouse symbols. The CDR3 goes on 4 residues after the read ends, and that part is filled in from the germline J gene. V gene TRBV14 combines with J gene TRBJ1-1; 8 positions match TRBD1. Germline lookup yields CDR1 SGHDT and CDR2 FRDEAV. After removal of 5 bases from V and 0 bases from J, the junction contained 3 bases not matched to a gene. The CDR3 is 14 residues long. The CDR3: CASSPGQANTEVFF. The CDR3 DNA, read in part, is TGTGCCAGCAGCCCGGGACAGGCAAACACA.

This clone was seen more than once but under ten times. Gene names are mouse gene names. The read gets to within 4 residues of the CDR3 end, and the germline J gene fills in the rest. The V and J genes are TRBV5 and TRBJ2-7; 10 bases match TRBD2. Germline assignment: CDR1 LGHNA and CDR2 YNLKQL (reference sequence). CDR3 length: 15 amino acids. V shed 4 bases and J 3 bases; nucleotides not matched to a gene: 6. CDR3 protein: CASSLRDWGLYEQYF. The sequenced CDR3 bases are TGTGCCAGCAGCCTCCGGGACTGGGGCCTCTAT.

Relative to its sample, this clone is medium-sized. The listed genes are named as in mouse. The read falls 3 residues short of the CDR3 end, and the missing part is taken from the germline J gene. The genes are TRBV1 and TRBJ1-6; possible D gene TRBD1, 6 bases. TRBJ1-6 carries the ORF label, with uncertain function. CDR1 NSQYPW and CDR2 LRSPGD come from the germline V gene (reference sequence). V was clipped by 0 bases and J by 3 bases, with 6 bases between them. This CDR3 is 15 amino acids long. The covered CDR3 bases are TGCACCTGCAGTGCAGACAGGGGCTATAATTCGCCC. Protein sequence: CTCSADRGYNSP. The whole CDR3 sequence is CTCSADRGYNSPLYF.

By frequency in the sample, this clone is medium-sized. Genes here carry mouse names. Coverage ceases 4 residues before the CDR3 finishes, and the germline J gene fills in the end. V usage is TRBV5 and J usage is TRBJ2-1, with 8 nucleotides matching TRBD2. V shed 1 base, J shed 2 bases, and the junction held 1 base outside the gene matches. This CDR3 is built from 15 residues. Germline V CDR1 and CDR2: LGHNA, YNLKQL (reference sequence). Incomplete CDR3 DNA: TGTGCCAGCAGCCAAGGGGGGGGCTACTATGCT. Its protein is CASSQGGGYYA. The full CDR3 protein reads CASSQGGGYYAEQFF.

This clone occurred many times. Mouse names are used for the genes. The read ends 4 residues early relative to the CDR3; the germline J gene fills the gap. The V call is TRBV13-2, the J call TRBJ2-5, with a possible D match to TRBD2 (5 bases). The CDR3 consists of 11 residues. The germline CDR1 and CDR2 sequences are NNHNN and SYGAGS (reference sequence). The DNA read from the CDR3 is TGTGCCAGCGGACTGGAAGAC. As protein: CASGLED. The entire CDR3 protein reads CASGLEDTQYF.

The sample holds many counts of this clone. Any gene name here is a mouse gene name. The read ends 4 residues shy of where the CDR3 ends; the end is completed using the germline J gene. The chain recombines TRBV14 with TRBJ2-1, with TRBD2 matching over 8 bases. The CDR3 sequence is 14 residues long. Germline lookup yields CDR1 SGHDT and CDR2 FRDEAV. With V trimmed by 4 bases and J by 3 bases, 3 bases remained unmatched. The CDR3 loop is CASSRLGTYAEQFF. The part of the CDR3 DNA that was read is TGTGCCAGCAGTCGACTGGGGACCTATGCT.

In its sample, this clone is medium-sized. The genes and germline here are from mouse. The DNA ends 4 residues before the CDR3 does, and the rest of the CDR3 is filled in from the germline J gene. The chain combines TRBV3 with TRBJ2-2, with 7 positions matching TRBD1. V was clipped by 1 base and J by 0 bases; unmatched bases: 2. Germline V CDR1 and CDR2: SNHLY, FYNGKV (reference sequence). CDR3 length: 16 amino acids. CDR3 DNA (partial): TGTGCCAGCAGCTTAGATGGGACAGCAAACACCGGG. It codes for CASSLDGTANTG. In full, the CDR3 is CASSLDGTANTGQLYF.

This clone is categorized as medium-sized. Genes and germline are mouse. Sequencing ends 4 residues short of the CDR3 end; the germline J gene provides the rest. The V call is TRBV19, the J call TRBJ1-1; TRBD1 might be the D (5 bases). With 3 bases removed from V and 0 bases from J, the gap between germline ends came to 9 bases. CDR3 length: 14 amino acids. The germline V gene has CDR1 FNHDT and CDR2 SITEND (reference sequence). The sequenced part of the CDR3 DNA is TGTGCCAGCAGTAAAGACAGTGCAAACACA. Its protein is CASSKDSANT. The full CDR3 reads CASSKDSANTEVFF. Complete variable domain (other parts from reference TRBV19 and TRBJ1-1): GGIITQTPKFLIGQEGQKLTLKCQQNFNHDTMYWYRQDSGKGLRLIYYSITENDLQKGDLSEGYDASREKKSSFSLTVTSAQKNEMAVFLCASSKDSANTEVFFGKGTRLTVV.

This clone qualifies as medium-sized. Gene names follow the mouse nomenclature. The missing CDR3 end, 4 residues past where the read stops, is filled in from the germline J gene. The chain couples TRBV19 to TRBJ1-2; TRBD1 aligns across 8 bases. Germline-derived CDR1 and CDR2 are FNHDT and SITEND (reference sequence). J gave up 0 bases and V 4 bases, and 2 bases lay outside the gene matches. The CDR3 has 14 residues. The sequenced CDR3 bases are TGTGCCAGCAGTTGGGACAGGACAAACTCC. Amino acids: CASSWDRTNS. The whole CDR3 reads CASSWDRTNSDYTF.

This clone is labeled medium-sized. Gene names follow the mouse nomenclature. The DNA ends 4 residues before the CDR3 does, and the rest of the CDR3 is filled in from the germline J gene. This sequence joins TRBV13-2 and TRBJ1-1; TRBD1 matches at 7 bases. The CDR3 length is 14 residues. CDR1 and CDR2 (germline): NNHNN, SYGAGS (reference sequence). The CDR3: CASGDARGRTEVFF. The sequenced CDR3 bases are TGTGCCAGCGGTGATGCTAGGGGGCGGACA.

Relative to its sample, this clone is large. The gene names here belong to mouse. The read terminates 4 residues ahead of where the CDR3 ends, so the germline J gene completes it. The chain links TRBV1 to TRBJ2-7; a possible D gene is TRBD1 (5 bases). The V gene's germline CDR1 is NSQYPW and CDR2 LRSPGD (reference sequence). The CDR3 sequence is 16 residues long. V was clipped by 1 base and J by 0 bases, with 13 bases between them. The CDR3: CTCSAGQTRGSYEQYF. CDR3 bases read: TGCACCTGCAGTGCAGGACAGACAAGGGGCTCCTAT.

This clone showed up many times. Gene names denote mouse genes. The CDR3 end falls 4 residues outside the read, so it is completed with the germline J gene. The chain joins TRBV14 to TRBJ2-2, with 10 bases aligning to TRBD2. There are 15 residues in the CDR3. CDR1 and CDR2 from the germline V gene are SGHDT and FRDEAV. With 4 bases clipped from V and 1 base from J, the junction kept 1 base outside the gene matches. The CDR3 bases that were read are TGTGCCAGCAGTCACTGGGGGGGAAACACCGGG. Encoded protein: CASSHWGGNTG. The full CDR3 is CASSHWGGNTGQLYF.

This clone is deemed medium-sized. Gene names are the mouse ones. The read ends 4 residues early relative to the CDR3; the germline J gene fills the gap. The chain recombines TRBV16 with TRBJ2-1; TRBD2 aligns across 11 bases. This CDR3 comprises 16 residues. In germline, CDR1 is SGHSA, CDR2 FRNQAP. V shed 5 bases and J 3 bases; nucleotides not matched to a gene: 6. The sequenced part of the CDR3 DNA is TGTGCAAGCAGCCCCCACGACTGGGGGGGCTATGCT. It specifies CASSPHDWGGYA. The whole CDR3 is CASSPHDWGGYAEQFF.

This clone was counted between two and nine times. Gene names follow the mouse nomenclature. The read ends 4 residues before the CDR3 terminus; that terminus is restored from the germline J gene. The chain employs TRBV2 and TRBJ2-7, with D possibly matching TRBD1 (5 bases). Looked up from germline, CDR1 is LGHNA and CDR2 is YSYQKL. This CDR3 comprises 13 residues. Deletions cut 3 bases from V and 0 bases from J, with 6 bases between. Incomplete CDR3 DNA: TGTGCCAGCAGCCACGACAGCTCCTAT. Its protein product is CASSHDSSY. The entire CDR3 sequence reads CASSHDSSYEQYF.

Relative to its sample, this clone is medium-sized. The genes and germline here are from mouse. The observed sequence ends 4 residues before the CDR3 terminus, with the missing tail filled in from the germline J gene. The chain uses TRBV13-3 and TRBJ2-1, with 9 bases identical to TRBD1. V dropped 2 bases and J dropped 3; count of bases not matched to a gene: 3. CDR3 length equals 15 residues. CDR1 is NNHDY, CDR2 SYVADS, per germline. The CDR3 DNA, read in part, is TGTGCCAGCAGTGAGGGACAGGGCCCCTATGCT. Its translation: CASSEGQGPYA. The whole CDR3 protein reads CASSEGQGPYAEQFF.

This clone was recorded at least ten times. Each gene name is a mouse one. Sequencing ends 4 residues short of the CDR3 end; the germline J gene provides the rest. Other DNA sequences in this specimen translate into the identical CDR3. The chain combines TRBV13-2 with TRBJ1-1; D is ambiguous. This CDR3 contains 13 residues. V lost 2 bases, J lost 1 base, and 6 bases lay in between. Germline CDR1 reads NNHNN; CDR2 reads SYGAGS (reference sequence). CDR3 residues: CASGDRLNTEVFF. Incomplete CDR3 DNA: TGTGCCAGCGGTGACAGGCTAAACACA.

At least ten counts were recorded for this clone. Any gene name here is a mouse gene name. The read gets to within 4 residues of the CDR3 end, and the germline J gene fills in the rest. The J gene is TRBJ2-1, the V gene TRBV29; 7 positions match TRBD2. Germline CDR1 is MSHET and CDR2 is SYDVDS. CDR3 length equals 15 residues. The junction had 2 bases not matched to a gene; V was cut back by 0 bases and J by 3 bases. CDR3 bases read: TGTGCTAGCAGTTTATCGGGGGGGGGCTATGCT. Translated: CASSLSGGGYA. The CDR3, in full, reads CASSLSGGGYAEQFF.

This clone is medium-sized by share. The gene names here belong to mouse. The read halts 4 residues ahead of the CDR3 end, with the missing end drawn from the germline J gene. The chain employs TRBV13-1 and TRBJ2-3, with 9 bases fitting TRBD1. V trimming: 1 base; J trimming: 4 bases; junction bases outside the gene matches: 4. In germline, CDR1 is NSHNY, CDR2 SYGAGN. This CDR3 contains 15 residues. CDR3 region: CASSDLGQGSETLYF. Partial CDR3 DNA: TGTGCCAGCAGTGATTTAGGACAGGGGTCAGAA.

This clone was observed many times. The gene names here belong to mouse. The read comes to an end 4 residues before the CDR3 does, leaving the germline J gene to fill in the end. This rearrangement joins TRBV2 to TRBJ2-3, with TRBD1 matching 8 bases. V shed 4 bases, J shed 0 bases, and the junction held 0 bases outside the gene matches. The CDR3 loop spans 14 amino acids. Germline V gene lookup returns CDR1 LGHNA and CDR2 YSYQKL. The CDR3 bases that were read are TGTGCCAGCAGCCGGACAGGGAGTGCAGAA. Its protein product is CASSRTGSAE. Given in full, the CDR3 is CASSRTGSAETLYF.

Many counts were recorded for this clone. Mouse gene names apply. Here the CDR3 reads CASGDGLGGRDTQYF. The CDR3 bases that were read are TGTGCCAGCGGTGATGGACTGGGGGGGCGTGAC. The chain is built from TRBV13-2 and TRBJ2-5, with 12 bases lining up with TRBD2. The read comes to an end 4 residues before the CDR3 does, leaving the germline J gene to fill in the end. In germline, CDR1 is NNHNN, CDR2 SYGAGS (reference sequence). The CDR3 is 15 residues long.